The clone carrying this T cell receptor beta chain was counted a few times. Its antigen is unidentified. Treatment given: roughly ten-day PBMC culture with coronavirus spike peptide pools or control peptides (ViraFEST assay). The ends were cut back, 4 bases at V and 3 bases at J, with 7 bases in the middle. Looked up from germline, CDR1 is DFQATT and CDR2 is SNEGSKA (reference sequence). CDR3 length equals 12 residues. This sample stems from a study of vaccination and CD4 T cells after COVID-19. The study sequenced cultured CD4+ T cell DNA using the Oncomine TCR Beta short-read assay. Via MiXCR, TCRdb re-called the PCR reads, giving one row per CDR3 protein. The table includes over 10,000 distinct CDR3 sequences, roughly 58% detected once.

The TCR sequence derives from a human donor who had recovered from COVID-19. Source material: CD4+ T cells from blood, cultured in vitro. This chain uses TRBV20-1 with TRBJ1-5; D uncertain. CDR3 sequence reads: CSATSVNQPQHF. The DNA of the CDR3 is TGCAGTGCTACCAGTGTCAATCAGCCCCAGCATTTT.